This TCR beta chain was recovered during a study of control samples from healthy donors and cancer patients. The method was immunoSEQ multiplex PCR; TCRdb's version includes in-frame clones alone and lacks a portion of them. The repertoire includes 200,000 or so clones, 90% to 95% of them detected once, and about 1.6% sits in the top ten. The CDR3 covers 14 residues. V dropped 6 bases and J dropped 5 bases, with 16 bases sitting between them. The germline gives CDR1 SNHLY, CDR2 FYNNEI. This chain connects TRBV2 to TRBJ1-1; the D gene is possibly TRBD1 (5 bases). Sequencing used blood. This TCR was recovered from a man between 45 and 60 years old in good health. CDR3 DNA sequence: TGTGCCAGCAGCACCGGGACTTCGGGGACTGAAGCTTTCTTT. This encodes CASSTGTSGTEAFF.